This is a list of T cell receptor beta chains from one sample in a study of post-analysis software for immune sequencing data. TCRdb processed the PCR reads anew with MiXCR; each CDR3 protein has one entry. The sample holds approximately 770,000 distinct CDR3 sequences, about 45% seen once. Sequencing was done on a sample of blood. The receptor source for this set is a girl aged 10 to 17 with multiple sclerosis. The CDR3 runs from the conserved cysteine through the conserved F or W. The order of the fields is J gene, D gene, clone size, V gene, CDR3 protein, CDR3 DNA. D genes are given only for firm matches. Not all rows give a size; the values are once, few, many and, for expanded clones, a class.

j_call: TRBJ2-6
d_call: TRBD2
clone_size: NA
v_call: TRBV4-3
cdr3_aa: CASSQGVREGPGANVLTF
cdr3_nt: TGCGCCAGCAGCCAAGGCGTGCGGGAGGGCCCCGGGGCCAACGTCCTGACTTTC

j_call: TRBJ2-1
d_call: TRBD2
clone_size: NA
v_call: TRBV20-1
cdr3_aa: CSAIIAGDEQFF
cdr3_nt: TGCAGTGCCATAATAGCGGGAGATGAGCAGTTCTTC

j_call: TRBJ2-5
d_call: TRBD1
clone_size: NA
v_call: TRBV19
cdr3_aa: CASNLRGHETQYF
cdr3_nt: TGTGCCAGTAACCTGAGGGGGCACGAGACCCAGTACTTC

j_call: TRBJ2-7
d_call: NA
clone_size: NA
v_call: TRBV29-1
cdr3_aa: CSVWAVGGSSSYEQYF
cdr3_nt: TGCAGCGTTTGGGCAGTGGGGGGCTCAAGCTCCTACGAGCAGTACTTC

j_call: TRBJ1-5
d_call: NA
clone_size: NA
v_call: TRBV7-8
cdr3_aa: CASSFGASNQPQHF
cdr3_nt: TGTGCCAGCAGCTTCGGGGCGAGCAATCAGCCCCAGCATTTT

j_call: TRBJ2-5
d_call: NA
clone_size: NA
v_call: TRBV30
cdr3_aa: CASSVKETQYF
cdr3_nt: TGTGCCTCCTCGGTAAAAGAGACCCAGTACTTC

j_call: TRBJ1-1
d_call: NA
clone_size: NA
v_call: TRBV29-1
cdr3_aa: CSVEAGLNTEAFF
cdr3_nt: TGCAGCGTTGAGGCAGGCCTGAACACTGAAGCTTTCTTT

j_call: TRBJ2-5
d_call: TRBD2
clone_size: NA
v_call: TRBV28
cdr3_aa: CASSSGGDTRGGQYF
cdr3_nt: TGTGCCAGCAGTTCCGGCGGGGACACACGGGGGGGGCAGTACTTC

j_call: TRBJ2-1
d_call: TRBD2
clone_size: NA
v_call: TRBV20-1
cdr3_aa: CSARGMLAGERYNEQFF
cdr3_nt: TGCAGTGCTAGAGGCATGCTAGCGGGAGAGCGCTACAATGAGCAGTTCTTC

j_call: TRBJ2-7
d_call: NA
clone_size: few
v_call: TRBV29-1
cdr3_aa: CSVGAPEGPYEQYF
cdr3_nt: TGCAGCGTTGGGGCCCCCGAGGGTCCGTACGAGCAGTACTTC

j_call: TRBJ2-5
d_call: NA
clone_size: NA
v_call: TRBV13
cdr3_aa: CASSLRVLGPETQYF
cdr3_nt: TGTGCCAGCAGCTTAAGAGTCCTGGGACCGGAGACCCAGTACTTC

j_call: TRBJ1-4
d_call: TRBD1
clone_size: NA
v_call: TRBV5-1
cdr3_aa: CASSLLPGQGKEKLFF
cdr3_nt: TGCGCCAGCAGCTTGTTACCGGGACAGGGGAAAGAAAAACTGTTTTTT

j_call: TRBJ2-7
d_call: NA
clone_size: few
v_call: TRBV9
cdr3_aa: CASSVGGRPGEQYF
cdr3_nt: TGTGCCAGCAGCGTAGGGGGGAGGCCGGGGGAGCAGTACTTC

j_call: TRBJ2-1
d_call: TRBD2
clone_size: NA
v_call: TRBV7-3
cdr3_aa: CASSLTGLAGAKYNEQFF
cdr3_nt: TGTGCCAGCAGCTTAACGGGACTAGCGGGAGCGAAGTACAATGAGCAGTTCTTC

j_call: TRBJ1-1
d_call: NA
clone_size: few
v_call: TRBV5-6
cdr3_aa: CASSRVIDTEAFF
cdr3_nt: TGTGCCAGCAGCAGGGTAATAGACACTGAAGCTTTCTTT

j_call: TRBJ2-7
d_call: NA
clone_size: NA
v_call: TRBV18
cdr3_aa: CASSPDRANYEQYF
cdr3_nt: TGTGCCAGCTCTCCGGACCGGGCCAACTACGAGCAGTACTTC

j_call: TRBJ2-5
d_call: TRBD2
clone_size: once
v_call: TRBV18
cdr3_aa: CASSGLVVGETQYF
cdr3_nt: TGTGCCAGCTCCGGACTAGTAGTCGGGGAGACCCAGTACTTC

j_call: TRBJ1-1
d_call: NA
clone_size: NA
v_call: TRBV5-1
cdr3_aa: CASSLVGLEAFF
cdr3_nt: TGCGCCAGCAGCTTGGTAGGCCTTGAAGCTTTCTTT

j_call: TRBJ2-7
d_call: TRBD1
clone_size: NA
v_call: TRBV5-6
cdr3_aa: CASSRGQYEQYF
cdr3_nt: TGTGCCAGCAGCAGGGGACAGTACGAGCAGTACTTC

j_call: TRBJ2-3
d_call: NA
clone_size: NA
v_call: TRBV7-9
cdr3_aa: CASSIGLPTDTQYF
cdr3_nt: TGTGCCAGCTCCATAGGCCTACCGACAGATACGCAGTATTTT

j_call: TRBJ2-3
d_call: TRBD2
clone_size: NA
v_call: TRBV7-2
cdr3_aa: CASTLLAGGSPDTQYF
cdr3_nt: TGTGCCAGCACCCTACTAGCGGGAGGGAGCCCAGATACGCAGTATTTT

j_call: TRBJ2-5
d_call: NA
clone_size: few
v_call: TRBV11-3
cdr3_aa: CASGPRGVPETQYF
cdr3_nt: TGTGCCAGCGGACCCCGGGGAGTTCCAGAGACCCAGTACTTC

j_call: TRBJ2-1
d_call: NA
clone_size: NA
v_call: TRBV29-1
cdr3_aa: CSATNYEQFF
cdr3_nt: TGCAGCGCGACTAATTATGAGCAGTTCTTC

j_call: TRBJ1-4
d_call: NA
clone_size: NA
v_call: TRBV10-1
cdr3_aa: CASSPAGAVEKLFF
cdr3_nt: TGCGCCAGCAGCCCCGCAGGGGCGGTTGAAAAACTGTTTTTT

j_call: TRBJ2-5
d_call: TRBD2
clone_size: NA
v_call: TRBV5-6
cdr3_aa: CASSLSSGGGETQYF
cdr3_nt: TGTGCCAGCAGCTTGTCTAGCGGAGGAGGAGAGACCCAGTACTTC